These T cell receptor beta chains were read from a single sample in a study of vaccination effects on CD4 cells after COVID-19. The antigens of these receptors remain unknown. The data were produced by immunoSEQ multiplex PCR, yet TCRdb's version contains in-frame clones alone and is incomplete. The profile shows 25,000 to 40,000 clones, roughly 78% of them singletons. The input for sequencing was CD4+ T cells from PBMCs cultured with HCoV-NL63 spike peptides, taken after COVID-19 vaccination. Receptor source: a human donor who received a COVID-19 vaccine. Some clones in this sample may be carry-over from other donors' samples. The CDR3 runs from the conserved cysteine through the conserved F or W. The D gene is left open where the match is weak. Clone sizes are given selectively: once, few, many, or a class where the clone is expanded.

DNA: TGTGCCAGCAGTCGCCTGCGGGCAGGGTACAATGAGCAGTTCTTC
CDR3: CASSRLRAGYNEQFF
V: TRBV6-2/TRBV6-3
size: few
D: NA
J: TRBJ2-1

DNA: TGTGCCTGGAGTGTAGAACGGACTGAAGCTTTCTTT
CDR3: CAWSVERTEAFF
V: TRBV30
size: NA
D: NA
J: TRBJ1-1

DNA: TGCAGTGTGGGACAGGGAGGTCCTGGGGCCAACGTCCTGACTTTC
CDR3: CSVGQGGPGANVLTF
V: TRBV29-1
size: NA
D: TRBD1
J: TRBJ2-6

DNA: TGTGCCAGCAGCCGCTATACAGGGGAATCGGACTATGGCTACACCTTC
CDR3: CASSRYTGESDYGYTF
V: TRBV3-1/TRBV3-2
size: NA
D: TRBD1
J: TRBJ1-2

DNA: TGTGCCAGCAGGACAGGGTTAATGAACACTGAAGCTTTCTTT
CDR3: CASRTGLMNTEAFF
V: TRBV7-2
size: NA
D: TRBD1
J: TRBJ1-1

DNA: TGTGCCAGCAGAACAGATAGCAATCAGCCCCAGCATTTT
CDR3: CASRTDSNQPQHF
V: TRBV12-3/TRBV12-4
size: NA
D: NA
J: TRBJ1-5

DNA: TGCGCCAGCAGCTTGGTAGACTACAGCACAGATACGCAGTATTTT
CDR3: CASSLVDYSTDTQYF
V: TRBV5-1
size: NA
D: NA
J: TRBJ2-3

DNA: TGCGCCAGCAGCCAAGGTAGCTTCCCAGGGGCCTTTGGCTACACCTTC
CDR3: CASSQGSFPGAFGYTF
V: TRBV4-3
size: NA
D: NA
J: TRBJ1-2

DNA: TGTGCCAGCAGCCCCCGCGTGGAAGAGACCCAGTACTTC
CDR3: CASSPRVEETQYF
V: TRBV25-1
size: NA
D: NA
J: TRBJ2-5

DNA: TGTGCCAGCAGTCCAAAACCAGGCGGCTATCAGCCCCAGCATTTT
CDR3: CASSPKPGGYQPQHF
V: TRBV6-5
size: NA
D: NA
J: TRBJ1-5

DNA: TGTGCCAGCAGCTTGGCCCAGGGAAAGTTTTATGGCTACACCTTC
CDR3: CASSLAQGKFYGYTF
V: TRBV5-6
size: NA
D: NA
J: TRBJ1-2

DNA: TGTGCCAGCAGTGAACTCGGGCGGTATAATTCACCCCTCCACTTT
CDR3: CASSELGRYNSPLHF
V: TRBV6-1
size: NA
D: NA
J: TRBJ1-6

DNA: TGTGCCAGCAGCCAAGACCTAGGGGCCAACGTCCTGACTTTC
CDR3: CASSQDLGANVLTF
V: TRBV14
size: NA
D: NA
J: TRBJ2-6

DNA: TGCGCCAGCAGCCGCAAAATTAGATCCCGAGAGGGGTTCGCGAGCTCAGATACGCAGTATTTT
CDR3: CASSRKIRSREGFASSDTQYF
V: TRBV4-3
size: NA
D: NA
J: TRBJ2-3

DNA: TGTGCCAGTAGGCGCACAGGGCTTGCTAACTATGGCTACACCTTC
CDR3: CASRRTGLANYGYTF
V: TRBV19
size: NA
D: NA
J: TRBJ1-2

DNA: TGTGCCAGCAGCTACAGGGGCGTAGGCAATCAGCCCCAGCATTTT
CDR3: CASSYRGVGNQPQHF
V: TRBV7-2
size: once
D: TRBD1
J: TRBJ1-5

DNA: TGTGCCAGCAGCTTAGCGCTAGGTGCTCAGTACTTC
CDR3: CASSLALGAQYF
V: TRBV7-9
size: NA
D: NA
J: TRBJ2-5

DNA: TGTGCCAGCAGTTATATAGGGGTAGGAGCTTTCTTT
CDR3: CASSYIGVGAFF
V: TRBV6-2/TRBV6-3
size: NA
D: NA
J: TRBJ1-1

DNA: TGTGCCAGCAGTAGCGACAATGAGCAGTTCTTC
CDR3: CASSSDNEQFF
V: TRBV14
size: NA
D: NA
J: TRBJ2-1

DNA: TGCGCCAGCAGCGTACAGGGGGGCGGAGGAGATACGCAGTATTTT
CDR3: CASSVQGGGGDTQYF
V: TRBV5-1
size: NA
D: TRBD1
J: TRBJ2-3

DNA: TGTGCCAGCAGTTTGGGTGCAACTAATGAAAAACTGTTTTTT
CDR3: CASSLGATNEKLFF
V: TRBV25-1
size: NA
D: NA
J: TRBJ1-4

DNA: TGCGCCAGCAGCATAGGGACAGGGGGCTATGGCTACACCTTC
CDR3: CASSIGTGGYGYTF
V: TRBV5-1
size: NA
D: TRBD1
J: TRBJ1-2

DNA: TGTGCCAGCCGCCAGAACAATCAGCCCCAGCATTTT
CDR3: CASRQNNQPQHF
V: TRBV2
size: once
D: NA
J: TRBJ1-5

DNA: TGTGCCAGCTCACTGGTCGGGGTCACTGGGGCCAACGTCCTGACTTTC
CDR3: CASSLVGVTGANVLTF
V: TRBV18
size: NA
D: NA
J: TRBJ2-6

DNA: TGTGCCAGCAGTCCTGCTGGGGGAGAGACCCAGTACTTC
CDR3: CASSPAGGETQYF
V: TRBV12-3/TRBV12-4
size: NA
D: NA
J: TRBJ2-5

DNA: TGTGCCAGCAGCCGGCGACGGGTTGCAGATACGCAGTATTTT
CDR3: CASSRRRVADTQYF
V: TRBV5-6
size: NA
D: NA
J: TRBJ2-3